This T cell receptor beta chain was profiled in a study of T cell responses to AZD1222 COVID-19 vaccine. Study findings and constraints: CD4 TCRs covered the whole spike, strongest at regions 160-218 and 743-854. After two AZD1222 doses, spike-specific TCR breadth and depth rose versus day 0. Possibly, clonal diversity was underestimated; donors were largely white British and included more females.

The data were produced by immunoSEQ multiplex PCR, yet TCRdb's version contains in-frame clones alone and is incomplete. Among some 120,000 clones listed, over 75% were seen once. This clone was picked up one time. Its specificity is not known. Looked up from germline, CDR1 is SGHTA and CDR2 is FQGTGA. J gave up 4 bases and V 4 bases, and 11 bases lay outside the gene matches. The CDR3 is 16 amino acids. The chain carries TRBV7-3 and TRBJ2-3; TRBD2 agrees at 7 bases. The source material was peripheral blood, sampled on day 0 of MenACWY control vaccination. This receptor was identified in an adult in good health. CDR3 DNA: TGTGCCAGCAGCTCTACGGGGGGAGTCGGTCCAGATACGCAGTATTTT. This sequence encodes CASSSTGGVGPDTQYF.